This TCR beta chain emerged from a study of shared clonotypes between healthy human individuals. The protocol was immunoSEQ multiplex PCR, while the TCRdb copy is restricted to in-frame clones and leaves out a portion. The sample carries roughly 2,000,000 clones, around 96% recorded once. This CDR3 contains 14 residues. V was trimmed by 4 bases and J by 2 bases, leaving 11 bases between them. Per germline, CDR1 SGHVS and CDR2 FNYEAQ. As to this clone: Other nucleotide sequences from this sample produce the same CDR3.

Terminally differentiated effector memory CD45RA+ cells were excluded by CCR7 positive selection of CD45RO-negative cells. This TCR was sampled from a man aged 18-30 years in good health. Sequenced: naive CD8+ T cells sorted from blood. This chain uses TRBV7-6 with TRBJ1-1; tentatively, D is TRBD1 (5 bases). CDR3 sequence: CASSSTGGNTEAFF. The CDR3 coding sequence is TGTGCCAGCAGCTCTACCGGGGGAAACACTGAAGCTTTCTTT.